This T cell receptor (beta chain) was documented in a study of T cell responses to AZD1222 COVID-19 vaccine. TCRdb's table, derived via immunoSEQ multiplex PCR, lists solely in-frame clones and lacks some. The sample lists 130,000 or so clones; 88% were seen once. With 1 base clipped from V and 9 bases from J, the junction kept 7 bases outside the gene matches. The germline V gene has CDR1 LGHDT and CDR2 YNNKEL (reference sequence). The length of the CDR3 is 15 residues. The rearrangement joins TRBV3-1 (or the pseudogene TRBV3-2) to TRBJ2-1, with 9 bases lining up with TRBD2. The receptor comes from an adult who received the AZD1222 COVID-19 vaccine. The starting material was peripheral blood, obtained 28 days after the second AZD1222 dose. CDR3 DNA: TGTGCCAGCAGCCAAGGGGCGGGAGGGGTCGGTGAGCAGTTCTTC. Protein product: CASSQGAGGVGEQFF.